This T cell receptor (beta chain) was identified during a study of blood T cell repertoires in COVID-19. Study at large: Samples representing acute and convalescent COVID-19 were sourced from the United States, Italy and Spain. The analysed material was cDNA or gDNA that came from T cells, B-cell-depleted T cells, or PBMCs.

Per the study methods: The assay estimated nucleated cells by amplifying reference gene primers. The assay was immunoSEQ multiplex PCR, and TCRdb's table has in-frame clones only and misses some. V and J calls and clone size are copied from that table; D and trimming were computed from the DNA. The sample gives 110,000 to 150,000 clones, more than 70% of which show up once; 8% to 11% is in the top ten. Per the germline V gene, CDR1 is SGHRS and CDR2 is YFSETQ. The CDR3 is made up of 15 amino acids. The ends lost 4 bases at V and 3 bases at J; junction bases unmatched: 9. J is TRBJ2-5 and V is TRBV5-1; 7 nucleotides agree with TRBD1. Input material: peripheral blood. This TCR was sampled from a man aged 50 to 59 with active or convalescent COVID-19. The CDR3, as DNA: TGCGCCAGCAGCCTGCTAGGGACAGCCGAAGAGACCCAGTACTTC. Translated, it gives CASSLLGTAEETQYF.